The rows below give T cell receptor beta chains drawn from one sample of a study of cytomegalovirus exposure and HLA in healthy donors. Sequenced by immunoSEQ multiplex PCR; TCRdb stores in-frame clones only, minus some. The data hold 150,000 to 160,000 clones, with around 68% observed a single time. The specimen sequenced was PBMCs. The receptors originated from a man younger than 40 in good health and CMV-seronegative. Each CDR3 is given with its conserved first and last residue. The D gene is left open where the match is weak. Not every row has a clone size; where given, it reads once, few, many or a size class.

clone_size,cdr3_length,d_call,j_call,v_call,cdr3_nt,cdr3_aa
NA,16,NA,TRBJ2-5,TRBV9,TGTGCCAGCAGCGTGACTACCCACGGGGGACAAGAGACCCAGTACTTC,CASSVTTHGGQETQYF
NA,15,NA,TRBJ2-1,TRBV6-5,TGTGCCAGCAGTCTCCGAGGGAGCTCCTACAATGAGCAGTTCTTC,CASSLRGSSYNEQFF
NA,15,TRBD1,TRBJ1-1,TRBV7-3,TGTGCCAGCAGCTTAAGTGGGGCAGGGGGCACTGAAGCTTTCTTT,CASSLSGAGGTEAFF
NA,15,TRBD1,TRBJ1-1,TRBV9,TGTGCCAGCAGCGTCTCACAGGGGGCCGCGACTGAAGCTTTCTTT,CASSVSQGAATEAFF
NA,17,TRBD1,TRBJ2-2,TRBV4-2,TGTGCCAGCAGCCAAGAGGGGACAGGTTTTACTACGGGGGAGCTGTTTTTT,CASSQEGTGFTTGELFF
few,12,NA,TRBJ1-2,TRBV19,TGTGCCAGTAGCCGAGAGAATCGTGGCTACACCTTC,CASSRENRGYTF
NA,14,TRBD1,TRBJ1-2,TRBV6-1,TGTGCCAGCAGTGAGCCGGGACAGTCCTATGGCTACACCTTC,CASSEPGQSYGYTF
NA,17,NA,TRBJ1-5,TRBV14,TGTGCCAGCAGCCAAGTAAGGGGTGGGTATAGCAATCAGCCCCAGCATTTT,CASSQVRGGYSNQPQHF
NA,13,NA,TRBJ2-7,TRBV9,TGTGCCAGCAGCGCTAGCCCCTCAGGCGAGCAGTACTTC,CASSASPSGEQYF
NA,16,TRBD1,TRBJ2-5,TRBV18,TGTGCCAGCTCCCTTCAGGACAGGGGAATATCGGAGACCCAGTACTTC,CASSLQDRGISETQYF
NA,14,NA,TRBJ1-1,TRBV4-2,TGTGCCAGCAGCCAACCGGAGACCGTCACTGAAGCTTTCTTT,CASSQPETVTEAFF
NA,15,NA,TRBJ1-2,TRBV6-6,TGTGCCAGCAGACCCGACAGGACTTCTAGTTATGGCTACACCTTC,CASRPDRTSSYGYTF
NA,14,TRBD2,TRBJ2-3,TRBV30,TGTGCCTGGAGAATAGCGGGGGTGGGGGATACGCAGTATTTT,CAWRIAGVGDTQYF
NA,13,NA,TRBJ2-7,TRBV27,TGTGCCAGCAGTTTTGCGGGACCCTACGAGCAGTACTTC,CASSFAGPYEQYF
NA,16,NA,TRBJ1-2,TRBV1,TGCACCAGCAGCGAGAATGAAGGGGGTAAAAACTATGGCTACACCTTC,CTSSENEGGKNYGYTF
NA,16,TRBD2,TRBJ2-1,TRBV9,TGTGCCAGCAGCGTATATTGGACTAGCGGAACCAATGAGCAGTTCTTC,CASSVYWTSGTNEQFF
few,15,NA,TRBJ1-3,TRBV6-1,TGTGCCAGCACCCCAGGGCCGGGCTCTGGAAACACCATATATTTT,CASTPGPGSGNTIYF
NA,15,TRBD2,TRBJ2-1,TRBV13,TGTGCCAGCAGCACCGGACTAGCGGGGGACAATGAGCAGTTCTTC,CASSTGLAGDNEQFF
NA,17,TRBD1,TRBJ2-2,TRBV5-4,TGTGCCAGCAGCCCTTGGGACAGGGGGACCTACACCGGGGAGCTGTTTTTT,CASSPWDRGTYTGELFF
NA,17,TRBD1,TRBJ1-3,TRBV15,TGTGCCACCAGAGACCCCGGGACAGTTACTTCTGGAAACACCATATATTTT,CATRDPGTVTSGNTIYF
NA,16,TRBD2,TRBJ2-7,TRBV18,TGTGCCAGCTCCCACCGTAGCGCGGGGGGGCCCAACGAGCAGTACTTC,CASSHRSAGGPNEQYF
NA,14,TRBD1,TRBJ1-6,TRBV4-1,TGCGCCAGCAGCCAATGGACAGGGAATTCACCCCTCCACTTT,CASSQWTGNSPLHF
NA,16,NA,TRBJ2-2,TRBV12-5,TGTGCTAGTGGTTTGTCAGACAGGGACTTAATCGGGGAGCTGTTTTTT,CASGLSDRDLIGELFF
NA,15,TRBD1,TRBJ1-5,TRBV18,TGTGCCAGCTCGCTGGGACAGTTAACAGATCAGCCCCAGCATTTT,CASSLGQLTDQPQHF
few,12,NA,TRBJ2-1,TRBV27,TGTGCCAGCAGTTTTCCCAACAATGAGCAGTTCTTC,CASSFPNNEQFF
NA,15,NA,TRBJ2-6,TRBV10-3,TGTGCCATCAGATCAGGATTGTCCGGGGCCAACGTCCTGACTTTC,CAIRSGLSGANVLTF
NA,13,NA,TRBJ1-1,TRBV5-1,TGCGCCAGCAGCTTGGACACCAACACTGAAGCTTTCTTT,CASSLDTNTEAFF
NA,17,NA,TRBJ2-1,TRBV5-1,TGCGCCAGCAGCTGGCGCCTGAGGGATACCGATCGGAATGAGCAGTTCTTC,CASSWRLRDTDRNEQFF
few,13,TRBD1,TRBJ1-1,TRBV4-3,TGCGCCAGCAGCCAGGGACAGGGCACTGAAGCTTTCTTT,CASSQGQGTEAFF
NA,15,TRBD1,TRBJ2-7,TRBV7-2,TGTGCCAGCAGCCCATCCTCGGGACAGTCCTACGAGCAGTACTTC,CASSPSSGQSYEQYF
NA,15,NA,TRBJ2-1,TRBV5-4,TGTGCCAGCAGCTTAGCAGGGGCTGGTTACAATGAGCAGTTCTTC,CASSLAGAGYNEQFF
NA,18,NA,TRBJ2-6,TRBV7-9,TGTGCCAGCAGCTTAAAGTTGGGGCTAAACTCTGGGGCCAACGTCCTGACTTTC,CASSLKLGLNSGANVLTF
NA,15,TRBD2,TRBJ2-7,TRBV4-3,TGCGCCAGCAGCCACACTAGCGGGGGTGCTTACGAGCAGTACTTC,CASSHTSGGAYEQYF